This entry features one T cell receptor beta chain sequence. What it binds is not known. The study ran its PCR with 60 Vbeta and 13 Jbeta primers. The method was immunoSEQ multiplex PCR; TCRdb's version includes in-frame clones alone and lacks a portion of them. Of 140,000 or so clones listed, roughly 80% are singletons. The study sampled nominally healthy donors, though unrecorded immune exposures were likely. These data come from a study of cytomegalovirus exposure and HLA in healthy donors. Study results and limitations: A later analysis showed TCR association rates differing by HLA locus, peaking at DRB1 and lowest at HLA-C.

The CDR3 contains 14 residues. Germline-derived CDR1 and CDR2 are SGDLS and YYNGEE. The trim removed 1 base at V and 5 bases at J, leaving 5 bases unmatched. The TCR originated in a male donor in good health and CMV-seronegative. This rearrangement joins TRBV9 to TRBJ2-5, with 7 bases fitting TRBD1. The sequenced sample consisted of PBMCs. The CDR3 loop reads CASSVLDRLETQYF. CDR3 coding DNA: TGTGCCAGCAGCGTACTGGACAGGTTGGAGACCCAGTACTTC.